This T cell receptor beta chain was captured in a study of T cell responses to AZD1222 COVID-19 vaccine. Study results and limitations: Vaccine-related CD4 TCRs covered spike, predominating at 160-218 and 743-854. Repertoire sampling happened only post peak T cell response.

This CDR3 is 14 amino acids long. The germline V gene has CDR1 KGHSH and CDR2 LQKENI. After removal of 2 bases from V and 2 bases from J, the junction contained 2 bases not matched to a gene. The assay was immunoSEQ multiplex PCR, and TCRdb's table has in-frame clones only and misses some. The sample has 150,000 to 200,000 clones, roughly nine tenths seen once; the top ten hold around 3.5%. The table lists this clone with a count of one. Its antigen remains unidentified. The chain is built from TRBV18 and TRBJ2-7; 8 bases map to TRBD1. The starting material was peripheral blood, obtained 28 days after the second AZD1222 dose. The clonotype comes from an adult who received the AZD1222 COVID-19 vaccine. CDR3: CASSPETGAYEQYF. CDR3 sequence (DNA): TGTGCCAGCTCACCAGAGACAGGGGCCTACGAGCAGTACTTC. Full variable domain (remainder filled in from reference TRBV18 and TRBJ2-7): NAGVMQNPRHLVRRRGQEARLRCSPMKGHSHVYWYRQLPEEGLKFMVYLQKENIIDESGMPKERFSAEFPKEGPSILRIQQVVRGDSAAYFCASSPETGAYEQYFGPGTRLTVT.